The 13 T cell receptor beta chains in this list originate from one sample, sequenced in a study of T cells in localized non-small cell lung cancer. Sequencing was performed with immunoSEQ multiplex PCR; in TCRdb, only in-frame clones are kept and a portion is missing. The profile shows about 43,000 clones, 90% to 95% of them singletons. The sample in question was PBMCs, obtained before any cancer treatment. Every receptor here comes from a woman aged 40-69 years with stage II lung adenocarcinoma.

The genes are TRBV28 and TRBJ2-3; 7 nucleotides align to TRBD2. The ends lost 10 bases at V and 2 bases at J; junction bases unmatched: 3. Germline-derived CDR1 and CDR2 are MDHEN and SYDVKM. The CDR3 runs to 12 residues. The CDR3 DNA sequence: TGTGCCATCCGGGGGGACACAGATACGCAGTATTTT. Its protein is CAIRGDTDTQYF.

The chain links TRBV18 to TRBJ2-1; no firm D call. CDR3 size: 13 residues. Germline V gene lookup returns CDR1 KGHSH and CDR2 LQKENI. Trimming removed 2 bases from V and 5 bases from J, with 7 bases in between. The CDR3 here is CASSPDTDNEQFF. The CDR3 bases are TGTGCCAGCTCACCAGATACCGACAATGAGCAGTTCTTC.

The CDR3 is CASSLAGQIPQPQHF. In nucleotides, the CDR3 is TGTGCCAGCAGCTTAGCGGGACAGATCCCCCAGCCCCAGCATTTT. The gene calls are TRBV7-9 and TRBJ1-5; 7 bases are shared with TRBD1. The trim removed 0 bases at V and 7 bases at J, leaving 6 bases unmatched. There are 15 residues in the CDR3. The germline gives CDR1 SEHNR, CDR2 FQNEAQ (reference sequence).

The V gene is TRBV11-2, the J gene TRBJ2-3; D ambiguous. The CDR3 loop spans 15 amino acids. The germline V and J ends were trimmed by 5 bases and 2 bases, with 14 bases remaining between them. Germline CDR1 reads SGHAT; CDR2 reads FQNNGV. The CDR3 DNA reads TGTGCCAGCAGCCCTACGGTTGGGGTCACAGATACGCAGTATTTT. Amino acid sequence: CASSPTVGVTDTQYF.

The chain has TRBV6-5 and TRBJ2-7; D possibly uses TRBD1 or TRBD2 (5 bases each). The CDR3 is 15 amino acids. The ends were cut back, 6 bases at V and 2 bases at J, with 17 bases in the middle. Germline V gene data show CDR1 as MNHEY and CDR2 as SVGAGI. For the CDR3, the DNA is TGTGCCAGCAGCGAACCGGGACGGCGAGCCTACGAGCAGTACTTC. It codes for CASSEPGRRAYEQYF.

The rearrangement links TRBV11-2 to TRBJ2-2, with D unresolved. Trimming removed 3 bases at V and 3 bases at J, with 8 bases between. This CDR3 contains 14 residues. Per the germline V gene, CDR1 is SGHAT and CDR2 is FQNNGV. CDR3 residues: CASSFYWDTGELFF. For the CDR3, the DNA is TGTGCCAGCAGCTTCTATTGGGACACCGGGGAGCTGTTTTTT.

The chain recombines TRBV19 with TRBJ1-2; a possible D gene is TRBD1 (5 bases). Trimming cost V 10 bases and J 6 bases, with 12 bases left between them. The CDR3 extends over 11 amino acids. In germline, CDR1 is LNHDA, CDR2 SQIVND (reference sequence). CDR3 DNA sequence: TGTGCCACTAGACGGGGGAATGGCTACACCTTC. It specifies CATRRGNGYTF.

V and J are TRBV6-1 and TRBJ2-1; 10 nucleotides line up with TRBD2. The germline CDR1 and CDR2 sequences are MNHNS and SASEGT. There are 15 residues in the CDR3. Unmatched junction bases numbered 7, after V lost 5 bases and J lost 6 bases. In DNA form, the CDR3 reads TGTGCCAGCAGTATACTAGCGGGACTTGGCAATGAGCAGTTCTTC. This gives the protein CASSILAGLGNEQFF.

This chain links TRBV19 with TRBJ2-3; TRBD1 matches 10 bases. CDR3 size: 12 residues. The germline CDR1 and CDR2 sequences are LNHDA and SQIVND (reference sequence). The ends lost 5 bases at V and 9 bases at J; junction bases unmatched: 2. CDR3 amino acids: CASSGTGATQYF. The CDR3 DNA reads TGTGCCAGTAGTGGGACAGGGGCCACGCAGTATTTT.

The chain carries TRBV5-4 and TRBJ1-3, with D maybe TRBD1 (6 bases). V shed 3 bases and J shed 0 bases, with 13 bases lying between them. CDR3 length: 16 amino acids. Per the germline V gene, CDR1 is SGHNT and CDR2 is YYREEE (reference sequence). The CDR3: CASSWGAESSGNTIYF. In DNA form, the CDR3 reads TGTGCCAGCAGCTGGGGGGCGGAGAGCTCTGGAAACACCATATATTTT. Looking up the rest from reference TRBV5-4 and TRBJ1-3 gives the full variable domain: ETGVTQSPTHLIKTRGQQVTLRCSSQSGHNTVSWYQQALGQGPQFIFQYYREEENGRGNFPPRFSGLQFPNYSSELNVNALELDDSALYLCASSWGAESSGNTIYFGEGSWLTVV.

The gene calls are TRBV4-1 and TRBJ1-5; 8 bases are shared with TRBD1. V lost 5 bases, J lost 3 bases, and 6 bases stayed unmatched. The CDR3 totals 15 residues. Germline V gives CDR1 MGHRA, CDR2 YSYEKL. CDR3 region: CASSYRTGSNQPQHF. Here the CDR3 DNA reads TGCGCCAGCAGCTATCGGACAGGGTCCAATCAGCCCCAGCATTTT.

This sequence joins TRBV18 and TRBJ1-5; no clear D gene. This CDR3 region has 14 residues. CDR1 KGHSH and CDR2 LQKENI come from the germline V gene. V was clipped by 3 bases and J by 5 bases, with 11 bases between them. The CDR3 DNA reads as TGTGCCAGCTCACCGCAGACCCTGGATCAGCCCCAGCATTTT. It translates to CASSPQTLDQPQHF.

This chain uses TRBV6-5 with TRBJ1-1, with D maybe TRBD1 (6 bases). Trimming cost V 4 bases and J 6 bases, with 15 bases left between them. The germline CDR1 and CDR2 sequences are MNHEY and SVGAGI. The CDR3 runs to 14 residues. CDR3 bases: TGTGCCAGCAGTTCTCAGGGGCGGAAGGCTGAAGCTTTCTTT. As protein: CASSSQGRKAEAFF.